This T cell receptor (beta chain) was obtained from a study of blood T cell repertoires in COVID-19. Study-wide background: COVID-19 samples collected from the United States, Italy and Spain covered acute and convalescent phases. Sample material is recorded as cDNA or gDNA derived from T cells, B-cell-depleted T cells, or PBMCs.

In the original processing: Quantification of nucleated cells was approximated via reference gene primer amplification. Clones were sequenced by immunoSEQ multiplex PCR, and TCRdb holds only the in-frame ones, with some missing. D and trimming were read from the DNA, whereas the V and J calls and clone size are those reported in that table. The sample records about 140,000 clones, over 60% being singletons. V was shortened by 1 base and J by 7 bases, with 8 bases between the two germline ends. CDR3 length: 13 amino acids. Per germline, CDR1 SEHNR and CDR2 FQNEAQ (reference sequence). The sample taken for sequencing was peripheral blood. The sequence derives from a woman aged 80 or over with active or convalescent COVID-19. The chain couples TRBV7-9 to TRBJ2-1; the D is unclear. CDR3 residues: CASSLGPSNEQFF. Here the CDR3 DNA reads TGTGCCAGCAGCTTAGGGCCGTCAAATGAGCAGTTCTTC.